Ten or more counts support the clone carrying this TCR beta chain. CD4+CD45RO+CD25- cells were isolated as memory CD4+ T cells. TCRdb reprocessed the 5' RACE reads with MiXCR, giving one entry per CDR3 protein. This sample yields around 30,000 distinct CDR3 sequences, of which approximately 25% are seen a single time; around 4.1% belongs to the top ten. V shed 1 base, J shed 7 bases, and the junction held 6 bases outside the gene matches. The CDR3 has 15 amino acids. Germline V gives CDR1 SGHTA, CDR2 FQGNSA. The sample consisted of memory CD4+ T cells sorted from blood. Subset noted: memory CD4+ T cells, CD4+CD45RO+CD25-. The V and J genes are TRBV7-2 and TRBJ2-2, with 7 bases aligning to TRBD1. The receptor was isolated from a female donor with breast cancer. The CDR3 sequence is CASSLVRGQGGELFF. CDR3 nucleotide sequence: TGTGCCAGCAGCTTAGTAAGGGGGCAGGGCGGGGAGCTGTTTTTT.